This TCR beta chain was sequenced for a study of shared clonotypes between healthy human individuals (dated by TCRdb to the early 2020s). Concerning the study at large: Two women and a few men aged 18 to 49 years were included in the cohort. Leukapheresis yielded between about 0.94 and 10 billion PBMCs per donor. To increase sequencing depth and limit assay-specific biases, different laboratories used diverse techniques to prepare libraries and sequence TCR repertoires. To estimate repertoire size and how much clonotypes are shared between individuals, the study performed deep sequencing of blood TCR repertoires from about five healthy adults.

As regards this clone: Its antigen is not yet known. Base quality data are lacking; no much larger clone is found one base away.

The CDR3 contains 12 residues, cysteine and phenylalanine counted. This entry keeps only the CDR3 DNA: 36 bases, framed from base 1. Between the V and J ends, shortened by 4 bases and 7 bases respectively, the junction contains 11 bases. Via the germline V gene (reference sequence), CDR1 is SGHNT and CDR2 YYREEE. TCR CDR3 regions were amplified from genomic DNA by multiplex PCR using the deep immunoSEQ assay. Extracted genomic DNA from each cell subset was spread evenly across all wells of several immunoSEQ 96-well plates, with each plate serving as a replicate. For unsorted PBMC, each replicate PCR was loaded with about 280 ng genomic DNA, equivalent to tens of thousands of T cell genomes. Ten immunoSEQ deep assay plates were used to sequence unsorted PBMC genomic DNA. Purified libraries were quantified with a Qubit 3.0 fluorometer, sized on a Bioanalyzer 2100, and re-quantified with the KAPA Library Quantification kit. A separate single-read 150-cycle Illumina NextSeq 550 flow cell was used to sequence each immunoSEQ 96-well plate. Under the source paper's analysis protocol: Because the immunoSEQ output included only junctional sequences and no quality scores, the filtering could not be the same as the filtering used for full-length reads. Sequences were annotated with PyIR, a Python wrapper for IgBLAST v1.9, and V/J genes and CDR3 were assigned using IMGT germline references. Any read was removed if the V/J assignment was weak (E-value above 1e-6), the CDR3 was missing, or the read contained stop codons, out-of-frame junctions, or ambiguous translated residues. V3J clonotypes were defined by identical inferred V gene, J gene, and CDR3 amino acid sequence. Percentage overlap between repertoires was calculated by dividing the number of shared unique clonotypes by the size of the smaller repertoire. Repertoire richness was assessed with RTK rarefaction, the Chao1 estimator, and Recon v2.1 estimates of unobserved clonotypes. TCRdb took this table from immuneACCESS and kept in-frame rearrangements with V and J called. Such tables lack part of the clones; where checked against another copy, unresolved V genes explain under half of the gap, and the rest is unexplained. V and J calls and clone size are given by that table; D and trimming were obtained from the DNA. For this sample the table gives fewer than 550,000 clones, of which about three quarters were detected only once. The ten largest clones add up to under 15% of the sample.

Points the paper makes about the study in general: Only blood was sampled, and tissue TCR repertoires likely differ from those in blood. Pairwise subsampling led to the expectation that sequencing depth would affect the degree of clonotype sharing among donors. Because the study included a small number of donors, the genetic and exposure-history diversity represented was limited.

The donors were healthy, HIV-negative adults with no recently reported acute infections or vaccinations. All donors were Caucasian adults living in Nashville, Tennessee, USA. For unsorted samples, about 90 million PBMCs were counted and genomic DNA was extracted with the QIAamp DNA Blood Mini kit. Blood was collected by leukapheresis, and PBMCs were isolated by Ficoll-Histopaque density gradient centrifugation and then cryopreserved in liquid nitrogen vapor phase. Sequencing was carried out using PBMCs. The chain uses TRBV5-4 and TRBJ1-2; the D gene is perhaps TRBD1, from 6 matching bases. This clonotype originated in a woman aged 40 to 50 in good health. Some clones in this sample may be carry-over from other donors' samples. The CDR3 region has the sequence CASSRGQVGYTF. The sequenced DNA is TGTGCCAGCAGCCGGGGGCAAGTTGGCTACACCTTC.